This T cell receptor beta chain appears in the sequencing data of a study of blood T cell repertoires in COVID-19. About the study: Samples of COVID-19 (acute and convalescent) were obtained from the United States, Italy and Spain. The analysed material was cDNA or gDNA that came from T cells, B-cell-depleted T cells, or PBMCs.

V dropped 8 bases and J dropped 2 bases, with 9 bases sitting between them. CDR3 size: 13 residues. CDR1 is MNHNY, CDR2 SVGAGI, per germline (reference sequence). Original data processing: Scientists estimated how many nucleated cells there were by amplifying reference gene primers. Assay used: immunoSEQ multiplex PCR; TCRdb lists only in-frame clones, some missing. Clonal size and the V and J genes are those of that table, whereas D and trimming came from the DNA. Of about 81,000 clones detected, roughly four fifths appear once; the ten largest clones hold approximately 7%. This clone was recorded at least ten times.

V gene TRBV6-6 combines with J gene TRBJ2-2; D gene uncertain. This receptor was identified in a human donor in a cohort sampled during active COVID-19. Sample: peripheral blood. CDR3 sequence reads: CASRPGNTGELFF. The CDR3 bases are TGTGCCAGCCGACCGGGTAACACCGGGGAGCTGTTTTTT.